This entry lists 12 T cell receptor beta chains sequenced from one sample in a study of vaccination and CD4 T cells after COVID-19. Researchers used the Oncomine TCR Beta short-read assay to sequence DNA from cultured CD4+ T cells. MiXCR, run by TCRdb on the PCR reads, gives a single entry per CDR3 protein. The top ten hold more than 7% of the sample, which has around 20,000 distinct CDR3 sequences, 53% seen once. Antigens of these TCRs are unknown. The treatment was: roughly 11-day PBMC culture with coronavirus spike peptide pools or control peptides (ViraFEST assay). Sequencing used CD4+ T cells from blood, cultured in vitro, obtained before SARS-CoV-2 vaccination. These receptors were obtained from a human donor who had recovered from COVID-19.

The chain combines TRBV6-2 or TRBV6-3 with TRBJ2-1; 10 nucleotides agree with TRBD2. CDR1 and CDR2 from the germline V gene are MNHEY and SVGEGT. The V gene end was trimmed by 6 bases and the J gene end by 9 bases; junction bases not matched to a gene: 11. This CDR3 is built from 15 residues. The CDR3 sequence is CASRDGGTSVGEQFF. The CDR3 DNA sequence: TGTGCCAGCAGGGATGGTGGGACTAGCGTAGGTGAGCAGTTCTTC.

By sample fraction, this clonotype is medium-sized. This chain joins TRBV5-1 and TRBJ2-7; 11 bases align to TRBD1. The CDR3 covers 16 residues. J lost 7 bases, V lost 6 bases, and 15 bases had no gene match. CDR1 and CDR2 from the germline V gene are SGHRS and YFSETQ. CDR3 DNA: TGCGCCAGCACCTACATCGCAGGACAGGGGGCCCGGGAGCAGTACTTC. It is translated as CASTYIAGQGAREQYF.

This clonotype has only a few counts. This chain connects TRBV6-1 to TRBJ2-3; 9 positions match TRBD2. This CDR3 contains 16 residues. The V gene's germline CDR1 is MNHNS and CDR2 SASEGT. The trim removed 10 bases at V and 5 bases at J, leaving 16 bases unmatched. CDR3 in DNA: TGTGCCACAGGAGGAATAGGAGGCGGGAGGGGAGATACGCAGTATTTT. Translation gives CATGGIGGGRGDTQYF.

The rearrangement uses TRBV6-1 and TRBJ1-2; tentatively, D is TRBD1 (5 bases). V gave up 6 bases and J gave up 12 bases, with 20 bases separating them. Germline V gene sequence: CDR1 MNHNS, CDR2 SASEGT. CDR3 length equals 13 residues. The CDR3 reads CASSPGVWAGDTF. CDR3 DNA: TGTGCCAGCAGCCCGGGGGTTTGGGCGGGGGACACCTTC.

The chain joins TRBV28 to TRBJ2-3; D remains ambiguous. Trimming pared 2 bases from V and 1 base from J, leaving 7 bases between. The germline V gene has CDR1 MDHEN and CDR2 SYDVKM. The CDR3 covers 14 residues. The DNA for the CDR3 is TGTGCCAGCAGTTTACCGGACCGCACAGATACGCAGTATTTT. As protein: CASSLPDRTDTQYF.

CDR3 bases: TGTGCCAGCTCAAGCGAGAGGGGTTTGACTGAAGCTTTCTTT. This sequence encodes CASSSERGLTEAFF. The chain couples TRBV18 to TRBJ1-1, with D possibly being TRBD1 (5 bases). V dropped 5 bases and J dropped 5 bases, with 15 bases sitting between them. The CDR3 has 14 amino acids. CDR1 is KGHSH and CDR2 is LQKENI in the germline V gene.

The gene calls are TRBV20-1 and TRBJ2-2; TRBD2 aligns across 13 bases. In germline, CDR1 is DFQATT, CDR2 SNEGSKA (reference sequence). The CDR3 is 16 residues long. The junction had 7 bases not matched to a gene; V was cut back by 2 bases and J by 7 bases. The DNA of the CDR3 is TGCAGTGCTAGATCCGGACTAGCGGGAGTCATCGGGGAGCTGTTTTTT. Translation gives CSARSGLAGVIGELFF.

The V call is TRBV20-1, the J call TRBJ2-5; no clear D. Trimming pared 6 bases from V and 0 bases from J, leaving 8 bases between. The CDR3 spans 12 residues. Germline V gene sequence: CDR1 DFQATT, CDR2 SNEGSKA (reference sequence). The CDR3 loop is CSASENQETQYF. The DNA of the CDR3 is TGCAGTGCCTCGGAGAACCAAGAGACCCAGTACTTC.

The chain carries TRBV7-9 and TRBJ2-1; 12 nucleotides align to TRBD2. V gave up 5 bases and J gave up 9 bases; unmatched junction bases: 8. CDR1 and CDR2 from the germline V gene are SEHNR and FQNEAQ (reference sequence). The CDR3 length is 15 residues. The CDR3 loop reads CASSRLAGVGSEQFF. The CDR3 nucleotides are TGTGCCAGCAGCCGACTAGCGGGAGTGGGCAGTGAGCAGTTCTTC.

In DNA form, the CDR3 reads TGTGCCATCGCGGACGGTGGGACTGAAGCTTTCTTT. Translated, it gives CAIADGGTEAFF. The chain recombines TRBV10-3 with TRBJ1-1; D ambiguous. V was shortened by 8 bases and J by 5 bases, with 12 bases between the two germline ends. Germline CDR1 reads ENHRY; CDR2 reads SYGVKD. The CDR3 runs 12 residues.

The chain joins TRBV20-1 to TRBJ2-1; 8 nucleotides align to TRBD2. Germline lookup yields CDR1 DFQATT and CDR2 SNEGSKA (reference sequence). V lost 3 bases to trimming and J lost 2 bases; unmatched junction nucleotides: 6. CDR3 length: 15 amino acids. The CDR3 loop reads CSASASGLPYNEQFF. CDR3 sequence (DNA): TGCAGTGCTAGTGCTAGCGGGCTTCCCTACAATGAGCAGTTCTTC.

The CDR3, as DNA: TGTGCCAGCAGTGAACTAGCGGGAGCTGGCGATACGCAGTATTTT. As protein: CASSELAGAGDTQYF. The chain combines TRBV12-3 or TRBV12-4 with TRBJ2-3, with 11 bases fitting TRBD2. The trim removed 5 bases at V and 6 bases at J, leaving 7 bases unmatched. This CDR3 is built from 15 residues.